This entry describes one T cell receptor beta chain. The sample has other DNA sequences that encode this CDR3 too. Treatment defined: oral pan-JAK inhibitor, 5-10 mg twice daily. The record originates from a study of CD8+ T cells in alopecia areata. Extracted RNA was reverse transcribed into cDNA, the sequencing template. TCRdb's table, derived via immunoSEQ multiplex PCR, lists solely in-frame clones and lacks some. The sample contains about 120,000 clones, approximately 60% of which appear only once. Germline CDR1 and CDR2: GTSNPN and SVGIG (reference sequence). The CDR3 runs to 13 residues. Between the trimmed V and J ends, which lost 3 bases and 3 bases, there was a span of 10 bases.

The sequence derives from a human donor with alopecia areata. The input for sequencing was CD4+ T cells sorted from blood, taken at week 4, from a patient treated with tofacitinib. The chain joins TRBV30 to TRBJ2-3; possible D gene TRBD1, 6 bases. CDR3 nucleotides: TGTGCCTGGAGGGGTACAGGGACAGATACGCAGTATTTT. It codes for CAWRGTGTDTQYF.